This T cell receptor (beta chain) was sequenced during a study of cytomegalovirus exposure and HLA in healthy donors (dated by TCRdb to 2017 to 2019). About the investigation overall: An earlier analysis of roughly 570 of the donors reported over 250 Gb of sequence data and 117 million unique TCR beta sequences obtained from roughly 170 million T cells. In a later genetic analysis, genome-wide SNP genotypes for about three fifths of the roughly 670 donors were used, and that subset was treated as a discovery cohort. An earlier analysis of 450 to 750 of the donors used high-throughput TCR beta sequencing to judge whether each TCR beta V gene segment behaved as functional or pseudogenic. An early release that covered some 630 HLA-typed donors contained about 300 gigabases of sequencing data and 75 million to 100 million unique TCR sequences. The number of typed donors differed by locus: 629-630 for A, B, C, DRB1 and DQB1; 500 to 550 for DQA1; some 610 for DPA1; and some 470 for DPB1. Among several hundred genotyped donors of the cohort, an average of approximately 220,000 unique TCR beta nucleotide sequences was sequenced per donor, of which 15% to 20% were non-productive. Donor age, sex, ethnicity and CMV serostatus were compiled together with the repertoire data. Rather than using new phenotypic data, the later analysis identified candidate immune exposures from TCR beta sequences and from how often those sequences occurred across donors. Of the 300 to 450 genotyped donors, roughly 80% fell in the genetic ancestry cluster associated with self-reported Caucasian donors. Both class I and class II loci were covered by HLA typing, at four-digit resolution. All discovery cohort repertoires had been generated using a single sequencing platform. The study aimed to test whether cataloging public T cell receptors could reveal signatures of past pathogen exposure. Four to six DR-DQ haplotypes were handled as single units for association and clustering because linkage in the cohort was strong. A separate validation cohort of some 130 different subjects was used in addition to the approximately 700-subject first cohort. A later analysis re-analyzed previously published TCR beta repertoires from 666 donors and added high-resolution HLA genotyping to study TCR occurrence patterns. To predict cytomegalovirus infection status, the study combined high-throughput TCR immunosequencing, statistical association of individual TCRs with disease status, and machine learning. The T cell repertoires of roughly 660 subjects were profiled by immunosequencing and related to cytomegalovirus serostatus.

The study at large found these results: Assigning TCR associations to individual alleles was difficult when HLA alleles, especially DR and DQ, strongly co-occurred. According to a later analysis, most CMV-associated TCR beta chains appeared to be HLA-restricted, and the HLA associations seemed to be driven largely by CMV exposure. A cluster of highly shared sequence variants was judged likely to represent a technical artifact of the sequencing pipeline. The presence/absence analyses assumed that sequencing depth was roughly uniform across donors, and that assumption may not be true. Several of the top co-occurrence clusters appeared to be linked to parvovirus B19, influenza, CMV and Epstein-Barr virus, according to a later analysis. In this cohort, only TCR beta chains were sequenced, and detectable features were limited by the absence of alpha or paired-chain data. In a later genetic analysis, a missense DCLRE1C variant was associated with V-gene and J-gene trimming of TCR beta chains, and the association was replicated in an independent cohort. A later analysis found that TCR association rates varied across HLA loci, with DRB1 alleles showing the most associated TCRs and HLA-C alleles the fewest. A further reported finding was that TCR beta sequences accurately predicted the HLA-A and HLA-B alleles for most subjects in the first cohort. In both the original and validation cohorts, the classifier was reported to diagnose cytomegalovirus status with high specificity and sensitivity. Immune exposure information for the cohort was limited to CMV serostatus. In a later genetic analysis, fewer N-insertions in productive TCRs were reported among donors in an Asian-associated ancestry cluster than the roughly 640-donor mean. The study listed 150 to 200 TCR beta chains as associated with cytomegalovirus. Correlated functional status among segregating V segments might reflect linkage disequilibrium, but an unknown experimental factor could not be ruled out. Because HLA typing was missing for some donors at each locus, association tests included only the typed subset. Specific HLA alleles were associated with 15,000 to 20,000 TCR beta sequences at a false discovery rate of 0.05 in a later analysis. Across donors, most TCR sequences were observed very rarely, whereas some public TCRs were present in many individuals. In a later analysis, HLA-associated TCR beta chains showed more clonal expansion and lower generation probabilities than non-associated chains that were equally common. Because counts were too low, 15 to 20 rarely observed V segments, including chromosome 9 orphons, were left out of the earlier analysis of 587 of the donors. According to the authors, the approach could potentially be generalized to other disease states and immunological phenotypes. Three of the identified cytomegalovirus-associated TCR beta chains were confirmed in vitro to be specific for cytomegalovirus antigens. Some IMGT-functional V segments, including TRBV6-2 and TRBV6-3, could not be told apart with the 87-base-pair reads, so those segments were excluded. Broadly in line with IMGT annotations, most TCR beta V segments showed up in productive rearrangements about 87% or about 30% of the time in an earlier analysis of about 500 of the donors.

Sequences GTSNPN (CDR1) and SVGIG (CDR2) are obtained from the germline V gene (reference sequence). At the junction V is shortened by 1 base and J by 8 bases, with 8 bases in between. There are 11 amino acids in the CDR3, from cysteine to phenylalanine inclusive. The kept DNA is CDR3 alone, 33 bases in frame from the first base. The library was produced with the immunoSEQ multiplex PCR assay. The multiplex PCR relied on a mix of 60 forward primers for TCR Vbeta segments and 13 reverse primers for TCR Jbeta segments. A multiplex PCR assay on genomic DNA amplified the CDR3 region of rearranged TCR beta genes. On the Illumina HiSeq System, the amplified TCR beta libraries were sequenced as 87-base-pair reads. As for how the authors treated the data: A later analysis tallied tens of millions of unique TCR beta chains across the approximately 670 repertoires, and about 10 million of those chains were shared by two or more donors. Raw reads were error-corrected and collapsed into unique sequences by a nearest-neighbor algorithm in which closely related sequences were merged to remove PCR and sequencing errors. CDR3 sequences were aligned to IMGT reference sequences to assign V, D and J gene segments. For a sequence to be retained, a match of at least six nucleotides was required to both a V gene segment and a J gene segment. A rearrangement counted as productive if the CDR3 had no stop codons and remained in frame with V and J, and every other rearrangement counted as non-productive. Following IMGT convention, CDR3 was defined as the stretch from the second conserved V-encoded cysteine to the conserved J-encoded phenylalanine. The earlier analysis of 500 to 650 of the donors excluded any sequence lacking an unambiguous match to a single V gene segment. In an earlier analysis of approximately 550 of the donors, V segments were called functional above 56.7% productive rearrangements and were called segregating when the between-donor standard deviation exceeded 5%. To diagnose cytomegalovirus status from the catalog of TCR beta chain sequences, a statistical classification framework was built. A later analysis assigned V and J genes by comparing TCR nucleotide sequences with IMGT/GENE-DB human TR gene sequences. Using the TCRdist pipeline, a later analysis assigned CDR3 sequences along with most-parsimonious VDJ recombination scenarios. In a later analysis, every TCR beta chain was defined by the combination of its CDR3 amino acid sequence and its V-gene family, and reads without a unique V-gene family were dropped. As a way to deal with suspected cross-contamination and a sequencing artifact, a later analysis dropped over 550 nucleotide sequences that were highly shared and had low generation probability. A later analysis calculated a clonal expansion index for each public chain from normalized within-repertoire ranks of inferred template counts. In a later analysis, generation probabilities were computed with a VDJ recombination model fitted to out-of-frame rearrangements, and the resulting probabilities were checked against IGoR. A later analysis scored TCR-TCR, TCR-HLA and TCR-CMV co-occurrence with hypergeometric tests, applying a repertoire-size bias correction to TCR pairs. In a later analysis, false discovery rates were estimated by permuting HLA or CMV assignments 20 times. In a later analysis, co-occurring TCRs were grouped using DBSCAN, and TCRdist sequence similarity was added for clustering within HLA-allele-positive subsets. Repertoires with fewer than 30,000 or more than 120,000 public chains, plus five repertoires with anomalous nucleotide sharing, were excluded from co-occurrence clustering. Here the immuneACCESS table is served through TCRdb, limited to in-frame sequences with V and J called. Missing clones are a known gap in these copies; in checked studies unresolved V genes cover under half, and the rest lacks a known reason. V and J calls and clone size follow that table, whereas D and trimming were derived from the DNA. The sample yields roughly 130,000 clones; around 73% were counted once. The top ten clones comprise 2.9% of the sample.

The cohort was made up of roughly 670 healthy bone marrow donors. At the time of sampling, all cohort members were nominally healthy, though unrecorded immune exposures were likely present. Of the approximately 670 cohort members, approximately 280 had positive CMV serostatus and 350 to 450 had negative CMV serostatus, and CMV serostatus was not recorded for the donor. Each donor provided a peripheral blood sample, and peripheral blood mononuclear cells were used for TCR beta sequencing. The Qiagen DNeasy Blood Extraction Kit was used to extract genomic DNA from the blood cell samples. A note on this clone: No cognate antigen has been identified for it. Per-nucleotide qualities are absent, and no much larger clonotype sits a single base away.

Sequenced input: PBMCs. The chain is encoded by TRBV30 joined to TRBJ1-2; no D gene is confidently identified. This TCR was recovered from a human donor in good health. The CDR3 is CAWSGPRGYTF. The nucleotides are TGTGCCTGGAGTGGCCCGAGAGGCTACACCTTC. Supplemented by the reference TRBV30 and TRBJ1-2 proteins around the CDR3, the complete variable domain is SQTIHQWPATLVQPVGSPLSLECTVEGTSNPNLYWYRQAAGRGLQLLFYSVGIGQISSEVPQNLSASRPQDRQFILSSKKLLLSDSGFYLCAWSGPRGYTFGSGTRLTVV.